The 19 T cell receptor beta chains below come from one sample, sequenced in a study of blood T cell repertoires in COVID-19. Method: immunoSEQ multiplex PCR; TCRdb's copy keeps in-frame clones and lacks some. This table has approximately 110,000 clones, about 76% appearing once. Sequencing was performed on peripheral blood. The receptor source for this set is an elderly man with acute or convalescent COVID-19.

V and J are TRBV20-1 and TRBJ2-5; tentatively, D is TRBD1 (5 bases). This CDR3 has 11 residues. Germline values: CDR1 DFQATT, CDR2 SNEGSKA (reference sequence). The V end was cut by 6 bases, the J end by 5 bases, with 10 bases between. In nucleotides, the CDR3 is TGCAGTGCCGACAGTCCTGAGACCCAGTACTTC. Its protein product is CSADSPETQYF.

The chain links TRBV2 to TRBJ2-1; no definite D call. Trimming took 7 bases from V and 9 from J, leaving 4 bases between them. Germline V gives CDR1 SNHLY, CDR2 FYNNEI. The CDR3 runs 9 residues. CDR3 protein: CASTLEQFF. In DNA, the CDR3 is TGTGCCAGCACCCTTGAGCAGTTCTTC.

V gene TRBV7-9 combines with J gene TRBJ2-1; TRBD1 is a possible D gene (5 bases). Germline V gene data show CDR1 as SEHNR and CDR2 as FQNEAQ (reference sequence). The CDR3 has 15 amino acids. Trimming stripped 3 bases from V and 3 bases from J, with 12 bases between. CDR3 in amino acids: CASSLSQGGYNEQFF. Here the CDR3 DNA reads TGTGCCAGCAGCTTGAGCCAGGGCGGCTACAATGAGCAGTTCTTC.

V usage is TRBV12-5 and J usage is TRBJ2-4, with D perhaps matching TRBD2 (5 bases). Germline loops: CDR1 LGHNT, CDR2 FRNRAP. CDR3 length: 16 amino acids. The V end lost 2 bases, the J end lost 0 bases, and 11 bases lay between the germline ends. The CDR3 nucleotides are TGTGCTAGTGGTTTGTTGTCCGGACTAGCCAAAAACATTCAGTACTTC. Translating it yields CASGLLSGLAKNIQYF.

Only one count was recorded for this clone. The chain joins TRBV28 to TRBJ2-7; possibly TRBD2 for D (6 bases). The CDR3 loop spans 15 amino acids. V was trimmed by 0 bases and J by 1 base, leaving 10 bases between them. CDR1 MDHEN and CDR2 SYDVKM come from the germline V gene. The CDR3 region has the DNA TGTGCCAGCAGTTTATGGCCGGGGGAATCCTACGAGCAGTACTTC. Translation gives CASSLWPGESYEQYF.

This clone has just a few counts. The chain uses TRBV18 and TRBJ1-3; 8 bases map to TRBD1. The V and J ends lost 3 bases and 0 bases, in that order; junction bases with no gene match: 16. The CDR3 sequence is 20 residues long. Looked up from germline, CDR1 is KGHSH and CDR2 is LQKENI. The CDR3 protein is CASSPLSGQGASSSGNTIYF. The CDR3 DNA reads as TGTGCCAGCTCACCTCTTAGTGGGCAGGGGGCCTCAAGCTCTGGAAACACCATATATTTT.

The gene calls are TRBV5-4 and TRBJ2-2; 9 bases align to TRBD2. V shed 7 bases, J shed 4 bases, and the junction held 11 bases outside the gene matches. CDR3 length: 16 residues. Germline V gene lookup returns CDR1 SGHNT and CDR2 YYREEE (reference sequence). CDR3 residues: CASAPWREGRTGELFF. The CDR3 DNA is TGTGCCAGCGCCCCCTGGCGGGAGGGCCGCACCGGGGAGCTGTTTTTT.

In this sample, this clone turned up once. V usage is TRBV19 and J usage is TRBJ2-1; TRBD2 aligns across 7 bases. J was trimmed by 3 bases and V by 0 bases; bases with no gene match: 5. The CDR3 extends over 16 amino acids. CDR1 is LNHDA and CDR2 is SQIVND in the germline V gene (reference sequence). In nucleotides, the CDR3 is TGTGCCAGTAGTATAGAGGAGGCTAGCGGCTACAATGAGCAGTTCTTC. This gives the protein CASSIEEASGYNEQFF.

V usage is TRBV28 and J usage is TRBJ2-7; D may be TRBD2 (5 bases). CDR1 is MDHEN, CDR2 SYDVKM, per germline. The V gene lost 2 bases and the J gene lost 2 bases, with 10 bases spanning the gap. The CDR3 length is 14 residues. The CDR3 here is CASSLAGLPYEQYF. In DNA form, the CDR3 reads TGTGCCAGCAGTTTAGCGGGTCTGCCCTACGAGCAGTACTTC.

V and J are TRBV2 and TRBJ2-1, with 7 bases matching TRBD1. The CDR3 extends over 14 amino acids. CDR1 is SNHLY and CDR2 is FYNNEI in the germline V gene. V shed 5 bases, J shed 10 bases, and the junction held 11 bases outside the gene matches. The CDR3 here is CASSQITGESEQFF. In DNA, the CDR3 is TGTGCCAGCAGTCAAATTACAGGGGAGTCCGAGCAGTTCTTC.

This chain joins TRBV29-1 and TRBJ2-4; 7 nucleotides match TRBD2. CDR3 length: 12 residues. Germline CDR1 SQVTM, CDR2 ANQGSEA. Unmatched junction bases numbered 2, after V lost 2 bases and J lost 7 bases. Written as DNA, the CDR3 is TGCAGCGTTGAACTAGCGGATAACATTCAGTACTTC. This translates into CSVELADNIQYF.

The gene calls are TRBV25-1 and TRBJ1-4, with D uncertain. The V and J ends lost 11 bases and 4 bases respectively, with 14 bases between them. The CDR3 loop spans 13 amino acids. Per germline, CDR1 MGHDK and CDR2 SYGVNS. CDR3 sequence reads: CAARKEFNEKLFF. In DNA form, the CDR3 reads TGTGCCGCGCGGAAAGAGTTTAATGAAAAACTGTTTTTT.

This clone was observed a handful of times. CDR3 DNA: TGTGCCAGCAGCTTAGGGGGACTGGTTACCTACGAGCAGTACTTC. Translating it yields CASSLGGLVTYEQYF. The V call is TRBV7-2, the J call TRBJ2-7; D is possibly TRBD2 (6 bases). Trimming cost V 1 base and J 2 bases, with 12 bases left between them. The CDR3 spans 15 residues. Germline values: CDR1 SGHTA, CDR2 FQGNSA.

The chain has TRBV13 and TRBJ2-7; unclear D gene. The CDR3 contains 14 residues. V was pared by 2 bases and J by 0 bases, with 8 bases between. The V gene's germline CDR1 is PRHDT and CDR2 FYEKMQ (reference sequence). CDR3: CASSLNPHSYEQYF. CDR3 in DNA: TGTGCCAGCAGCTTAAACCCACACTCCTACGAGCAGTACTTC.

The chain employs TRBV10-3 and TRBJ1-3, with 8 nucleotides matching TRBD1. The germline V gene has CDR1 ENHRY and CDR2 SYGVKD. Trimming cost V 4 bases and J 5 bases; bases outside gene matches: 1. This CDR3 has 13 amino acids. Here the CDR3 reads CAISGDRRNTIYF. CDR3 nucleotide sequence: TGTGCCATCAGTGGGGACAGGCGAAACACCATATATTTT.

The chain has TRBV9 and TRBJ1-2; D perhaps matches TRBD1 (6 bases). Germline values: CDR1 SGDLS, CDR2 YYNGEE. V was pared by 5 bases and J by 5 bases, with 13 bases between. This CDR3 is built from 13 residues. CDR3 region: CASSAGAGYGYTF. CDR3 in DNA: TGTGCCAGCAGTGCGGGGGCCGGATATGGCTACACCTTC.

The CDR3 loop reads CASSYTSFSTGELFF. The CDR3 bases are TGTGCCAGCAGTTATACTAGCTTCTCCACCGGGGAGCTGTTTTTT. This chain joins TRBV6-5 and TRBJ2-2, with a weak D call TRBD2 (6 bases). Germline CDR1 is MNHEY and CDR2 is SVGAGI. The length of the CDR3 is 15 residues. Trimming stripped 3 bases from V and 4 bases from J, with 12 bases between.

The CDR3 is CATSDFTGAGTQYF. The CDR3 DNA reads TGTGCCACCAGTGATTTCACAGGGGCTGGGACCCAGTACTTC. J is TRBJ2-5 and V is TRBV24-1, with 7 bases identical to TRBD1. J was trimmed by 7 bases and V by 1 base; bases with no gene match: 5. In germline, CDR1 is KGHDR, CDR2 SFDVKD. The CDR3 spans 14 residues.

The chain links TRBV7-2 to TRBJ2-7; 8 bases line up with TRBD2. The CDR3 is made up of 14 amino acids. Losses at the gene ends were 3 bases for V and 4 bases for J; bases not matched to a gene: 5. CDR1 is SGHTA and CDR2 is FQGNSA in the germline V gene. CDR3 sequence (DNA): TGTGCCAGCAGCTTCCAAGCGGGAGCTTACGAGCAGTACTTC. It codes for CASSFQAGAYEQYF. Filled out from reference TRBV7-2 and TRBJ2-7, the complete variable domain reads GAGVSQSPSNKVTEKGKDVELRCDPISGHTALYWYRQSLGQGLEFLIYFQGNSAPDKSGLPSDRFSAERTGGSVSTLTIQRTQQEDSAVYLCASSFQAGAYEQYFGPGTRLTVT.